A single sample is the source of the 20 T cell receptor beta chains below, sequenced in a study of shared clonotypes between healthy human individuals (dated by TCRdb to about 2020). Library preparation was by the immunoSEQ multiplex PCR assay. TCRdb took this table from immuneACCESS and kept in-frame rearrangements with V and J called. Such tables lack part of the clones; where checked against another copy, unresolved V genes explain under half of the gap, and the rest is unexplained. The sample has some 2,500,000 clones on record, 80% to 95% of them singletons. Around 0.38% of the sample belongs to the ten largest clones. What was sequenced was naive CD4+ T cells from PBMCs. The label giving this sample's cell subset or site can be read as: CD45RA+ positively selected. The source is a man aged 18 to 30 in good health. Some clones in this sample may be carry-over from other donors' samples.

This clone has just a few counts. The CDR3 DNA sequence: TGCGTCTCTGCTGAAGCTTTCTTT. This translates into CVSAEAFF. V gene TRBV20-1 combines with J gene TRBJ1-1, with D uncertain. CDR1 is DFQATT, CDR2 SNEGSKA, per germline (reference sequence). The CDR3 has 8 amino acids.

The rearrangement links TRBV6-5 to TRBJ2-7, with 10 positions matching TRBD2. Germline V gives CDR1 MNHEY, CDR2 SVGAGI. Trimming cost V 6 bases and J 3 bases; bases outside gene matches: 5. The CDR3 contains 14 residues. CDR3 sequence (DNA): TGTGCCAGCAGAGCCGGGACTAGCGTCTACGAGCAGTACTTC. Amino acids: CASRAGTSVYEQYF.

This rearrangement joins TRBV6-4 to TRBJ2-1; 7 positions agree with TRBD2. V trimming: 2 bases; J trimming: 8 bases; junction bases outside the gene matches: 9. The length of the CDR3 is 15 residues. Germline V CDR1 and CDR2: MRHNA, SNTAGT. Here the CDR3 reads CASSDERDHTDEQFF. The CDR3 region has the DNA TGTGCCAGCAGTGACGAGCGGGATCATACCGATGAGCAGTTCTTC.

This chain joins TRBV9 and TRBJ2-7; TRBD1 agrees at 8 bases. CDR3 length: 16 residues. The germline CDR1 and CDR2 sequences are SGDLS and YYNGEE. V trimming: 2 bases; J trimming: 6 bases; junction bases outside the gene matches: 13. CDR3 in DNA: TGTGCCAGCAGCGTTGGGGCCTCAGGGGGCTTCAGCGAGCAGTACTTC. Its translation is CASSVGASGGFSEQYF. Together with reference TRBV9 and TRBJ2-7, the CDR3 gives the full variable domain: DSGVTQTPKHLITATGQRVTLRCSPRSGDLSVYWYQQSLDQGLQFLIQYYNGEERAKGNILERFSAQQFPDLHSELNLSSLELGDSALYFCASSVGASGGFSEQYFGPGTRLTVT.

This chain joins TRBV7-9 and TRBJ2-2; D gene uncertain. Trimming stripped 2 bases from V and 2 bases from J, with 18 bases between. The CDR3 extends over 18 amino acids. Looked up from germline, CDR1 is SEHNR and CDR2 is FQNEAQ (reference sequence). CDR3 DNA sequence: TGTGCCAGCAGCTTACGATCATCGGACCCCTCAAACACCGGGGAGCTGTTTTTT. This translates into CASSLRSSDPSNTGELFF.

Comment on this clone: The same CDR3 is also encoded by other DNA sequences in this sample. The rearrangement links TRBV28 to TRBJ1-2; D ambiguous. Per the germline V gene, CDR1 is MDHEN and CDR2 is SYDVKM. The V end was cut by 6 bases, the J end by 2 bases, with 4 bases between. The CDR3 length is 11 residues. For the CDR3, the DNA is TGTGCCAGCAGCCTAAACTATGGCTACACCTTC. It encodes CASSLNYGYTF.

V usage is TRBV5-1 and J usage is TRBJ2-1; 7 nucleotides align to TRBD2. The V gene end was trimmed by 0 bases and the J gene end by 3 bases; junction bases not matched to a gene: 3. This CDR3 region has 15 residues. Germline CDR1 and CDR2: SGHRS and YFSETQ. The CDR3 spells CASSLEAGLYNEQFF. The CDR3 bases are TGCGCCAGCAGCTTGGAAGCGGGGCTCTACAATGAGCAGTTCTTC.

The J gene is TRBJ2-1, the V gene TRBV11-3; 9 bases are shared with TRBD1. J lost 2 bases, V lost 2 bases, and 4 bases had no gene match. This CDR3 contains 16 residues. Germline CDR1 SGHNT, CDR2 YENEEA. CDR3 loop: CASSLNRDRAYNEQFF. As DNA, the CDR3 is TGTGCCAGCAGCTTAAACCGGGACAGGGCCTACAATGAGCAGTTCTTC.

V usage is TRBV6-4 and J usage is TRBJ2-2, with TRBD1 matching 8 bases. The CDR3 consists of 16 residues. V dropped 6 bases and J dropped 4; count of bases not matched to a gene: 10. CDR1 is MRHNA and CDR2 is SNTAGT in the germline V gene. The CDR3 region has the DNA TGTGCCAGCAGCCGAGACAGGGGAGAAACCACCGGGGAGCTGTTTTTT. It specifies CASSRDRGETTGELFF.

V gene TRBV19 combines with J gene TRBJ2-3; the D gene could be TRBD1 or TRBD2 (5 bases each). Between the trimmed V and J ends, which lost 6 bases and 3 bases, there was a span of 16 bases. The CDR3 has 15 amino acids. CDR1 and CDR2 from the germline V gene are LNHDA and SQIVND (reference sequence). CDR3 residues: CASSPLLGVTDTQYF. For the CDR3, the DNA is TGTGCCAGTAGCCCGCTCCTGGGGGTTACAGATACGCAGTATTTT.

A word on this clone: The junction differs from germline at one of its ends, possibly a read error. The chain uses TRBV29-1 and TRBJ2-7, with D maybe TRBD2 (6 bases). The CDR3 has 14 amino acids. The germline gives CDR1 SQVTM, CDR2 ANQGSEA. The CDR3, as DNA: TGCAGCGCCACCCTAGCGCTCAGCTCCCACGAGCAGTACTTC. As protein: CSATLALSSHEQYF.

The CDR3 region is CSVVRAETQYF. CDR3 DNA: TGCAGCGTTGTCAGGGCGGAGACCCAGTACTTC. The V gene is TRBV29-1, the J gene TRBJ2-5, with a weak D call TRBD1 (5 bases). Trimming shortened V by 4 bases and J by 5 bases, and 8 bases separated the two germline ends. Per the germline V gene, CDR1 is SQVTM and CDR2 is ANQGSEA. The CDR3 has 11 residues.

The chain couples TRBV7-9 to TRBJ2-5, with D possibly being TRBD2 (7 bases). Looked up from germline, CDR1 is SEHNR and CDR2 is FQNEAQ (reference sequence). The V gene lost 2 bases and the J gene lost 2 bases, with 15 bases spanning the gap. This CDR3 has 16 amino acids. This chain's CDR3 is CASSLRGAGVQETQYF. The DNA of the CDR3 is TGTGCCAGCAGCTTACGGGGGGCAGGGGTTCAAGAGACCCAGTACTTC.

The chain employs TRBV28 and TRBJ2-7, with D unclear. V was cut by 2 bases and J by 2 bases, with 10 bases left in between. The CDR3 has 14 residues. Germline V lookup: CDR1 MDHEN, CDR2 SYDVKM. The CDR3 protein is CASSLKPSTYEQYF. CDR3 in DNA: TGTGCCAGCAGTTTAAAACCAAGTACCTACGAGCAGTACTTC.

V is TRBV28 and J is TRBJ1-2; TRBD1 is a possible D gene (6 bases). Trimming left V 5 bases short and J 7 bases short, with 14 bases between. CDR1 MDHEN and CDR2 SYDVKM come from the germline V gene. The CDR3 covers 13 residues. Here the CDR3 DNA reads TGTGCCAGCAGTACGTGGGACACCCGTGGCTACACCTTC. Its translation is CASSTWDTRGYTF.

The chain's CDR3 is CASSLDYVAYNEQFF. The CDR3 region has the DNA TGCGCCAGCAGTCTCGACTACGTCGCCTACAATGAGCAGTTCTTC. This chain connects TRBV5-1 to TRBJ2-1, with a weak D call TRBD2 (5 bases). Trimming pared 5 bases from V and 2 bases from J, leaving 14 bases between. Looked up from germline, CDR1 is SGHRS and CDR2 is YFSETQ. The length of the CDR3 is 15 residues.

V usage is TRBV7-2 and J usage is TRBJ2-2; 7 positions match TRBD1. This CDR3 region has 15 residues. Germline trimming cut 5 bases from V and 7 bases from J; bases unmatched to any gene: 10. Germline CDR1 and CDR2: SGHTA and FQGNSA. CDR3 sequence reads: CASSRETGSGGELFF. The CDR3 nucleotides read TGTGCCAGCAGCCGAGAGACAGGGTCGGGCGGGGAGCTGTTTTTT.

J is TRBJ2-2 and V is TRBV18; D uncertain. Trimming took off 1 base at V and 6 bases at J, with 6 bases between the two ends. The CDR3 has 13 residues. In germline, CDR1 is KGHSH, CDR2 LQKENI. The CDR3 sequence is CASSPRMAGELFF. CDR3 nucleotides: TGTGCCAGCTCACCACGAATGGCCGGGGAGCTGTTTTTT.

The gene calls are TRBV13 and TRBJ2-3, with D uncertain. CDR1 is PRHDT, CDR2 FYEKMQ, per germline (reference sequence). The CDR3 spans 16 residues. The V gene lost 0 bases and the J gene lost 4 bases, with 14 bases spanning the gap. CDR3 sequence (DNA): TGTGCCAGCAGCTTAGGCCGGGCTTCAGGTTCAGATACGCAGTATTTT. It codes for CASSLGRASGSDTQYF.

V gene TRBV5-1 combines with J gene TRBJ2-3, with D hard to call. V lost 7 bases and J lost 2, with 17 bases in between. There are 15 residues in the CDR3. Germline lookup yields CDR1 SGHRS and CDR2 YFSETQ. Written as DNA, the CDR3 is TGCGCCAGCGGGTTAGGTGACACCCTCACAGATACGCAGTATTTT. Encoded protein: CASGLGDTLTDTQYF.